One sample yielded the 6 T cell receptor beta chains listed below, sequenced in a study of cytomegalovirus exposure and HLA in healthy donors. The PCR employed 60 Vbeta primers together with 13 Jbeta primers. Using immunoSEQ multiplex PCR, the repertoire was profiled, and TCRdb retains in-frame clones only, with some absent. This table has some 240,000 clones, about 72% appearing once. The sample consisted of PBMCs. The receptors were sampled from a male donor in good health and CMV-seronegative.

This rearrangement joins TRBV27 to TRBJ2-2, with a tentative D call TRBD2 (6 bases). CDR1 and CDR2 from the germline V gene are MNHEY and SMNVEV (reference sequence). The germline V and J ends were trimmed by 4 bases and 3 bases, with 15 bases remaining between them. The CDR3 has 16 amino acids. The CDR3: CASSSRRDVHTGELFF. In nucleotides, the CDR3 is TGTGCCAGCAGTTCTAGGCGGGACGTGCACACCGGGGAGCTGTTTTTT.

The V call is TRBV28, the J call TRBJ2-7; 10 bases match TRBD2. Germline V gene data show CDR1 as MDHEN and CDR2 as SYDVKM. The V and J ends lost 5 bases and 7 bases, in that order; junction bases with no gene match: 11. The CDR3 spans 15 residues. The CDR3, as DNA: TGTGCCAGCAGTCCCCGGGCTAGCGGGAGCCGTGAGCAGTACTTC. This encodes CASSPRASGSREQYF.

CDR3 DNA: TGTGCCAGCAGACAGGGGTACTATGGCTACACCTTC. Its protein is CASRQGYYGYTF. V is TRBV6-1 and J is TRBJ1-2, with TRBD1 identical over 7 bases. Trimming cost V 6 bases and J 3 bases; bases outside gene matches: 1. Germline V gene lookup returns CDR1 MNHNS and CDR2 SASEGT. The CDR3 consists of 12 residues.

The rearrangement links TRBV13 to TRBJ2-2; 7 bases map to TRBD2. Germline loops: CDR1 PRHDT, CDR2 FYEKMQ (reference sequence). This CDR3 comprises 14 residues. J lost 1 base, V lost 5 bases, and 1 base had no gene match. The CDR3 spells CASSGGGNTGELFF. In DNA form, the CDR3 reads TGTGCCAGCAGCGGGGGGGGGAACACCGGGGAGCTGTTTTTT.

This clone turned up a few times. CDR3 nucleotides: TGTGCCACCTATCGGACAGGGTGGAATGAGCAGTTCTTC. Amino acids: CATYRTGWNEQFF. The chain employs TRBV7-9 and TRBJ2-1, with 8 positions matching TRBD1. This CDR3 comprises 13 residues. The V gene's germline CDR1 is SEHNR and CDR2 FQNEAQ (reference sequence). With V trimmed by 10 bases and J by 7 bases, 9 bases remained unmatched.

The chain is built from TRBV9 and TRBJ2-5, with D possibly TRBD1 on 5 matching bases. This CDR3 is 16 amino acids long. CDR1 is SGDLS and CDR2 is YYNGEE in the germline V gene. V lost 3 bases and J lost 4, with 19 bases in between. The DNA for the CDR3 is TGTGCCAGCAGCGCCGTAGCTTGGGCAACAGGAGAGACCCAGTACTTC. It codes for CASSAVAWATGETQYF.